The entry that follows covers one TCR beta chain sequence. Its antigen is still unknown. The entry originates in a study of cytomegalovirus exposure and HLA in healthy donors. In germline, CDR1 is MNHNS, CDR2 SASEGT. The CDR3 totals 9 residues. Trimming shortened V by 5 bases and J by 11 bases, and 6 bases separated the two germline ends. PCR employed 60 Vbeta and 13 Jbeta primers. Method: immunoSEQ multiplex PCR; TCRdb's copy keeps in-frame clones and lacks some. The sample gives around 100,000 clones, around 74% of which show up once; around 4.8% is in the top ten. Study-wide results and limits: Most sequenced TCRs were rare (though some public TCRs occurred in many donors).

The source of this sequence is a man between 25 and 39 years old in good health and CMV-seropositive. The sample comprised PBMCs. V and J are TRBV6-1 and TRBJ2-5; D gene ambiguous. The CDR3 DNA reads as TGTGCCAGCAGTCGTGAGCAGTACTTC. Protein sequence: CASSREQYF.